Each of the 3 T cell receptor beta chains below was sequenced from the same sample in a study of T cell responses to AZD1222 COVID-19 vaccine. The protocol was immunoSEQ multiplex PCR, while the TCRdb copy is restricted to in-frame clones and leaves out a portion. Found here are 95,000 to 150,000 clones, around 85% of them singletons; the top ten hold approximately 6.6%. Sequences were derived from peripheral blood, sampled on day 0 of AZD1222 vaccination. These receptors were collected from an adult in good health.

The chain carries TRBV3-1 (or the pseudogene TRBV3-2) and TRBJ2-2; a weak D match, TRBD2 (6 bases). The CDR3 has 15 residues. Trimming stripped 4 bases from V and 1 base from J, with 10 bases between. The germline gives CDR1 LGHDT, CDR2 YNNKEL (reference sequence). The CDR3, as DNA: TGTGCCAGCAGCCCGAGGACTAAGAACACCGGGGAGCTGTTTTTT. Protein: CASSPRTKNTGELFF.

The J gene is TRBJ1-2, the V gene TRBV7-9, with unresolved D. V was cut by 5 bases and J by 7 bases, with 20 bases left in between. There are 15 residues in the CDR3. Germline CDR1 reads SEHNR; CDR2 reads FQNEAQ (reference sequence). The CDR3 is CASSGPQHLGVGYTF. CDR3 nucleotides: TGTGCCAGCAGCGGGCCCCAACACCTCGGGGTTGGCTACACCTTC.

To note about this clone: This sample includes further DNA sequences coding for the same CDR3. CDR3: CASSLRGSNEQFF. The DNA of the CDR3 is TGTGCCAGCAGCTTGAGGGGGAGCAATGAGCAGTTCTTC. The rearrangement uses TRBV5-4 and TRBJ2-1, with D perhaps TRBD1 (6 bases). V gave up 1 base and J gave up 6 bases, with 8 bases separating them. The germline CDR1 and CDR2 sequences are SGHNT and YYREEE (reference sequence). The CDR3 has 13 amino acids.